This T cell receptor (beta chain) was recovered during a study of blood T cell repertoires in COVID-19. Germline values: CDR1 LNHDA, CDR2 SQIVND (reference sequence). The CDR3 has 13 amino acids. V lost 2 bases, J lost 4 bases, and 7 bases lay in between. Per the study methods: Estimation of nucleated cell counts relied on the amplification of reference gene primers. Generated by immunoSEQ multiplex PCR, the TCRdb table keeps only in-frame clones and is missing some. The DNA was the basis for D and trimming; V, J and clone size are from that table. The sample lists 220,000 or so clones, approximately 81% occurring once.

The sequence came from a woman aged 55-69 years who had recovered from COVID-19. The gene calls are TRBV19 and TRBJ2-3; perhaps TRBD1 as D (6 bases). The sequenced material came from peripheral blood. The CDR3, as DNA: TGTGCCAGTAGTATAAACAGGGCAGATACGCAGTATTTT. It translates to CASSINRADTQYF.